Shown below are 9 T cell receptor beta chains from a single sample sequenced in a study of blood T cell repertoires in COVID-19. Method: immunoSEQ multiplex PCR; TCRdb's copy keeps in-frame clones and lacks some. The sample consists of tens of thousands of clones, over 75% of them appearing once. Material for sequencing was peripheral blood. The source is a human donor in a cohort sampled during active COVID-19.

This sequence joins TRBV6-4 and TRBJ1-2; tentatively, D is TRBD1 (5 bases). V gave up 2 bases and J gave up 5 bases, with 12 bases separating them. The CDR3 spans 14 residues. Germline loops: CDR1 MRHNA, CDR2 SNTAGT. This chain's CDR3 is CASSDGGARYGYTF. Here the CDR3 DNA reads TGTGCCAGCAGTGACGGAGGGGCCCGATATGGCTACACCTTC.

CDR3 in DNA: TGTGCCAGCACCCCAGGTGGGACAGCCCACAATGAAGCTTTCTTT. Residues: CASTPGGTAHNEAFF. This chain joins TRBV28 and TRBJ1-1, with 7 bases aligning to TRBD1. The CDR3 has 15 residues. The germline gives CDR1 MDHEN, CDR2 SYDVKM. After removal of 7 bases from V and 7 bases from J, the junction contained 15 bases not matched to a gene.

The chain links TRBV11-3 to TRBJ2-1; possibly TRBD2 for D (7 bases). From germline, CDR1 is SGHNT and CDR2 YENEEA. V was shortened by 2 bases and J by 6 bases, with 11 bases between the two germline ends. The CDR3 covers 14 residues. The CDR3, as DNA: TGTGCCAGCAGCTTAAGTGGGGGGGCCAATGAGCAGTTCTTC. It is translated as CASSLSGGANEQFF.

V usage is TRBV2 and J usage is TRBJ1-4, with D possibly matching TRBD1 (6 bases). The CDR3 sequence is 15 residues long. Germline assignment: CDR1 SNHLY and CDR2 FYNNEI. V was cut by 8 bases and J by 5 bases, with 18 bases left in between. Here the CDR3 DNA reads TGTGCCAGCTTCCAACAGGGAGTTGGGAATGAAAAACTGTTTTTT. Its protein is CASFQQGVGNEKLFF.

The chain has TRBV7-2 and TRBJ1-5; D is ambiguous. Trimming cost V 4 bases and J 3 bases, with 10 bases left between them. The CDR3 consists of 14 residues. Germline V lookup: CDR1 SGHTA, CDR2 FQGNSA. CDR3 protein: CASSYDGFNQPQHF. The CDR3 nucleotides are TGTGCCAGCAGCTACGACGGGTTCAATCAGCCCCAGCATTTT.

V and J are TRBV7-2 and TRBJ2-7; 8 nucleotides line up with TRBD1. V was pared by 4 bases and J by 7 bases, with 15 bases of the junction left unmatched. The CDR3 spans 16 residues. The germline V gene encodes CDR1 SGHTA and CDR2 FQGNSA. CDR3 nucleotides: TGTGCCAGCAGCTCCCGGGACAGGAGACCGAGCCGTGAGCAGTACTTC. Translating gives CASSSRDRRPSREQYF.

DNA for the CDR3: TGTGCCAGCAGTTTATCCTCAGGGGTAGCTGTGGGCCGAATAATGAACACTGAAGCTTTCTTT. This codes for CASSLSSGVAVGRIMNTEAFF. The chain combines TRBV27 with TRBJ1-1; TRBD1 is a possible D gene (6 bases). V was pared by 0 bases and J by 0 bases, with 26 bases between. Per the germline V gene, CDR1 is MNHEY and CDR2 is SMNVEV (reference sequence). CDR3 length: 21 residues.

V gene TRBV7-2 combines with J gene TRBJ2-3, with 8 bases aligning to TRBD2. Germline CDR1 is SGHTA and CDR2 is FQGNSA. The CDR3 extends over 16 amino acids. V was pared by 5 bases and J by 4 bases, with 11 bases of the junction left unmatched. Here the CDR3 reads CASSPTGLGGADTQYF. For the CDR3, the DNA is TGTGCCAGCAGCCCTACGGGACTAGGGGGGGCAGATACGCAGTATTTT.

The gene calls are TRBV10-1 and TRBJ1-1; D is unclear. The CDR3 consists of 12 residues. Trimming took off 6 bases at V and 11 bases at J, with 16 bases between the two ends. Germline V CDR1 and CDR2: WNHNN, SYGVQD (reference sequence). CDR3 nucleotides: TGCGCCAGCAGCTTGCCTGAGGGCAGGGCTTTCTTT. This encodes CASSLPEGRAFF.